This T cell receptor beta chain was sequenced in a study of radiation and T cells in renal cell carcinoma. Overall study: Nephrectomy followed 15 Gy stereotactic body radiation by 4 weeks.

The study, taken as a whole, reports: No pretreatment tumor biopsies were available for baseline clonotypes.

As for time point: baseline pretreatment blood. Treatment given: 15 Gy SBRT to primary tumor, nephrectomy 4 weeks later. Blood was sampled at baseline, 2 weeks and 4 weeks after SBRT. V lost 6 bases, J lost 8 bases, and 13 bases lay in between. Germline V CDR1 and CDR2: LNHDA, SQIVND (reference sequence). This CDR3 region has 13 residues. The table came from immunoSEQ multiplex PCR; TCRdb's copy has only in-frame clones and leaves some out. Of 140,000 or so clones listed, about 88% are singletons. A word on this clone: Its specificity is not known.

Specimen: blood, collected from a patient whose treatment included radiotherapy and nephrectomy. The genes are TRBV19 and TRBJ1-4, with D unresolved. The source is a woman aged 45 to 65 with renal cell carcinoma. The CDR3 sequence: CASSPGSIEKLFF. The CDR3 nucleotides are TGTGCCAGTAGCCCCGGCAGTATCGAAAAACTGTTTTTT. The full variable domain, in which reference TRBV19 and TRBJ1-4 provide the parts outside the CDR3, is DGGITQSPKYLFRKEGQNVTLSCEQNLNHDAMYWYRQDPGQGLRLIYYSQIVNDFQKGDIAEGYSVSREKKESFPLTVTSAQKNPTAFYLCASSPGSIEKLFFGSGTQLSVL.